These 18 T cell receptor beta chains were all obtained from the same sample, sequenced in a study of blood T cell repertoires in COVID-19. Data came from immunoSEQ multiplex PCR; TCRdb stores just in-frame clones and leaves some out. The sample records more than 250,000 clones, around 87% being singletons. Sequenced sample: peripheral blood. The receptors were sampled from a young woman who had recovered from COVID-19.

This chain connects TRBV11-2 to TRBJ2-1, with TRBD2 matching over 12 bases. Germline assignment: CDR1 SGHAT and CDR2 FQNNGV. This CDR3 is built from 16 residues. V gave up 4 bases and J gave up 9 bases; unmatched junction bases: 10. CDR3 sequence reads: CASSSNPSGGAGEQFF. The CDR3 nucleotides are TGTGCCAGCAGCTCCAATCCTAGCGGGGGGGCGGGTGAGCAGTTCTTC.

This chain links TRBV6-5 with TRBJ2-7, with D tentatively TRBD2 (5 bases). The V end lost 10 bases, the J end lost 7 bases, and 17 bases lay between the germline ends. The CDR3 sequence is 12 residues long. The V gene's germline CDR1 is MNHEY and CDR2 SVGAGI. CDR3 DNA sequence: TGTGCCACCGGGGAAAGGGTTGGGGAGCAGTACTTC. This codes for CATGERVGEQYF.

The CDR3 nucleotides read TGTGCCAGCACACTGGGACAGGGAGGAAACACCATATATTTT. It yields the protein CASTLGQGGNTIYF. The chain employs TRBV6-5 and TRBJ1-3; TRBD1 matches 9 bases. The CDR3 runs to 14 residues. Germline V gives CDR1 MNHEY, CDR2 SVGAGI. V shed 7 bases and J 4 bases; nucleotides not matched to a gene: 5.

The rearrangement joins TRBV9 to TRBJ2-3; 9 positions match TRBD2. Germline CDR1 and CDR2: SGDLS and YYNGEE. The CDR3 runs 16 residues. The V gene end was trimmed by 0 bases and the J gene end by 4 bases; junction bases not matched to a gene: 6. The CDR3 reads CASSVEGSGSSDTQYF. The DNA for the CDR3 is TGTGCCAGCAGCGTAGAAGGTAGCGGGAGTTCAGATACGCAGTATTTT.

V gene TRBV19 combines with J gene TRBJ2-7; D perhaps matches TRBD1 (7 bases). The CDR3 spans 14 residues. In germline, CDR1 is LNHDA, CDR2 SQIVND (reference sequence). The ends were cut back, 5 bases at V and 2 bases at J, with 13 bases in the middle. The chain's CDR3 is CASSPQGGAYEQYF. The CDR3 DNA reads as TGTGCCAGTAGTCCCCAGGGGGGAGCCTACGAGCAGTACTTC.

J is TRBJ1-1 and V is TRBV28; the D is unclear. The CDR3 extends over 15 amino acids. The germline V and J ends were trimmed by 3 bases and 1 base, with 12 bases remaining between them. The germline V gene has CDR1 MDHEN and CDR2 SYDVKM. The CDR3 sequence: CASSFSWGGNTEAFF. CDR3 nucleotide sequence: TGTGCCAGCAGTTTCAGCTGGGGAGGGAACACTGAAGCTTTCTTT.

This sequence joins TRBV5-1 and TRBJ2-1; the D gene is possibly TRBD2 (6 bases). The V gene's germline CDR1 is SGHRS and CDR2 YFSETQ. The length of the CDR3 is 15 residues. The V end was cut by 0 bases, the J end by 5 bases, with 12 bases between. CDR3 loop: CASSLASGTHNEQFF. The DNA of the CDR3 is TGCGCCAGCAGCTTGGCTTCCGGGACTCACAATGAGCAGTTCTTC.

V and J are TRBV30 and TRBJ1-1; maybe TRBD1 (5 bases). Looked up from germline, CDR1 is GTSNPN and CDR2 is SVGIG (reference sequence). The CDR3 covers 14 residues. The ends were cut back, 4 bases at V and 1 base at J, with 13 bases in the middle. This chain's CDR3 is CAWTKGRGNTEAFF. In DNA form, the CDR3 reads TGTGCCTGGACGAAGGGGCGAGGGAACACTGAAGCTTTCTTT. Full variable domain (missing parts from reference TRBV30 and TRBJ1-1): SQTIHQWPATLVQPVGSPLSLECTVEGTSNPNLYWYRQAAGRGLQLLFYSVGIGQISSEVPQNLSASRPQDRQFILSSKKLLLSDSGFYLCAWTKGRGNTEAFFGQGTRLTVV.

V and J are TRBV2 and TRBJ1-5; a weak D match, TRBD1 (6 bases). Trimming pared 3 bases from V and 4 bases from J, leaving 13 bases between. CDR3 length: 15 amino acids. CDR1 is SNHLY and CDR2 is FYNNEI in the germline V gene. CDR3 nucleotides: TGTGCCAGCAGTGATTGGGGGCAGTCAAATCAGCCCCAGCATTTT. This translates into CASSDWGQSNQPQHF.

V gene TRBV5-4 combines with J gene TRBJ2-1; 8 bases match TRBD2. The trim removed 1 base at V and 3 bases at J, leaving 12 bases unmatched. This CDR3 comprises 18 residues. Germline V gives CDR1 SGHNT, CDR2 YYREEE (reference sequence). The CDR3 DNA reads TGTGCCAGCAGCTTGTTGGGTACGACTAGCGACGTCTACAATGAGCAGTTCTTC. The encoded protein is CASSLLGTTSDVYNEQFF.

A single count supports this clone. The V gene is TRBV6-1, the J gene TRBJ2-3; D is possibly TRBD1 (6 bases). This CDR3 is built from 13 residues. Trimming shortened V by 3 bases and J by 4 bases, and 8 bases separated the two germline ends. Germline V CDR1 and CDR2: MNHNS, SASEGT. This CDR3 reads CASSEQGPDTQYF. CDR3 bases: TGTGCCAGCAGTGAGCAGGGGCCAGATACGCAGTATTTT.

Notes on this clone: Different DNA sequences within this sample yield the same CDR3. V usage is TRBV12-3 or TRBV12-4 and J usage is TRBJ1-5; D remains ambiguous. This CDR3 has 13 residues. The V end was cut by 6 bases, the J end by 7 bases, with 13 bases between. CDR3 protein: CASSGVQKQPQHF. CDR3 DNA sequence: TGTGCCAGCAGCGGGGTGCAGAAACAGCCCCAGCATTTT.

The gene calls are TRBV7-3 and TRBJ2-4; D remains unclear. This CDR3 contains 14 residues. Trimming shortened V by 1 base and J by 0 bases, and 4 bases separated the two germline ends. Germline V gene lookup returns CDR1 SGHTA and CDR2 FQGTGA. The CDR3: CASSLRLAKNIQYF. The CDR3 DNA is TGTGCCAGCAGCTTAAGGCTAGCCAAAAACATTCAGTACTTC.

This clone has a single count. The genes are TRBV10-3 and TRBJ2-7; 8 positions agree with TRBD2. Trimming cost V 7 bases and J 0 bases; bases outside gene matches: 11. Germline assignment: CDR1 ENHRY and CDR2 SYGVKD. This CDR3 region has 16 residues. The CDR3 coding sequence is TGTGCCATCACTGCCAGCCGGAGCGGGAGCTCCTACGAGCAGTACTTC. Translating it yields CAITASRSGSSYEQYF.

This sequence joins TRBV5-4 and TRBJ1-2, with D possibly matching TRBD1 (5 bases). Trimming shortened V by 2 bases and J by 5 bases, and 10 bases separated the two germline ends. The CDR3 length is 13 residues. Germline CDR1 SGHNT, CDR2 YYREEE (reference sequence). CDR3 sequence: CASSFVGTYGYTF. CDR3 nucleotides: TGTGCCAGCAGCTTCGTGGGGACTTATGGCTACACCTTC.

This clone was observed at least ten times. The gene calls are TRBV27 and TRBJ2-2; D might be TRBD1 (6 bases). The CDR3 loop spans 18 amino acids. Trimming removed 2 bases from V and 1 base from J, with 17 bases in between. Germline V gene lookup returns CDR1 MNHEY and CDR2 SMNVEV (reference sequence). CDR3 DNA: TGTGCCAGCAGTTTAGTATCATGGGGGCCCAGGAACACCGGGGAGCTGTTTTTT. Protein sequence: CASSLVSWGPRNTGELFF.

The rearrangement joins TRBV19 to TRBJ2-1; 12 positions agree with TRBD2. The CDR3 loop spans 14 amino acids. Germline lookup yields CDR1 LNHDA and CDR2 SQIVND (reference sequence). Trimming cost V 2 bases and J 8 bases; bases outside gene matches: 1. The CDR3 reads CASSITSGRYEQFF. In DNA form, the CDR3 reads TGTGCCAGTAGTATAACTAGCGGGAGGTATGAGCAGTTCTTC.

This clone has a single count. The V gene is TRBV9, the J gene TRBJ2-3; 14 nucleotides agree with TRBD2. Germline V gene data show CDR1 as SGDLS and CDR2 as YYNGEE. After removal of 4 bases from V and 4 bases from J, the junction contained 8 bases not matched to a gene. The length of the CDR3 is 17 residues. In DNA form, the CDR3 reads TGTGCCAGCAGCTACGGGACTAGCGGGAGACGGGCAGATACGCAGTATTTT. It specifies CASSYGTSGRRADTQYF. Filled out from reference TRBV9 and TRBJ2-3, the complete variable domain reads DSGVTQTPKHLITATGQRVTLRCSPRSGDLSVYWYQQSLDQGLQFLIQYYNGEERAKGNILERFSAQQFPDLHSELNLSSLELGDSALYFCASSYGTSGRRADTQYFGPGTRLTVL.